This T cell receptor beta chain is drawn from a study of CD8+ T cells in alopecia areata. General study findings and limits: On tofacitinib, scalp clonality and expanded CD8+ clones among top 100 fell significantly.

This sample's treatment: oral pan-JAK inhibitor, 5-10 mg twice daily. Extracted from the samples, RNA was reverse transcribed into cDNA to serve as the sequencing template. The table came from immunoSEQ multiplex PCR; TCRdb's copy has only in-frame clones and leaves some out. The profile covers about 300,000 clones, with 58% appearing a single time and more than 1.5% taken by the ten largest. Regarding this clone: Its antigen is unknown.

Germline-derived CDR1 and CDR2 are SGHTA and FQGNSA. The CDR3 runs 15 residues. V was clipped by 4 bases and J by 5 bases; unmatched bases: 10. The specimen comprised CD4+ T cells sorted from blood, sampled at week 24, from a patient treated with tofacitinib. The gene calls are TRBV7-2 and TRBJ2-5; TRBD1 matches at 7 bases. This sequence was found in a human donor with alopecia areata. The CDR3 sequence: CASSWRQGREETQYF. DNA for the CDR3: TGTGCCAGCAGCTGGAGACAGGGAAGGGAGGAGACCCAGTACTTC.